This TCR beta chain was sequenced for a study of T cell responses to AZD1222 COVID-19 vaccine. Profiling relied on immunoSEQ multiplex PCR, and the TCRdb table lists in-frame clones only, not all of them. Of approximately 130,000 clones detected, 93% appear once; the ten largest clones hold approximately 3.4%. Germline assignment: CDR1 MNHNS and CDR2 SASEGT. The CDR3 spans 13 residues. V lost 1 base and J 13 bases, leaving 16 bases between the germline ends. General observations from the study: Rises in breadth and depth of Spike-specific TCRs came after two AZD1222 doses.

About this clone itself: The antigen is not known.

The rearrangement links TRBV6-1 to TRBJ1-2; TRBD1 might be the D (6 bases). Sequenced here: peripheral blood, sampled on day 0 of AZD1222 vaccination. This clonotype was sampled from an adult in good health. CDR3 nucleotide sequence: TGTGCCAGCAGTGAAGAAGCGGTGGGGGCCCCCACCTTC. The encoded protein is CASSEEAVGAPTF.